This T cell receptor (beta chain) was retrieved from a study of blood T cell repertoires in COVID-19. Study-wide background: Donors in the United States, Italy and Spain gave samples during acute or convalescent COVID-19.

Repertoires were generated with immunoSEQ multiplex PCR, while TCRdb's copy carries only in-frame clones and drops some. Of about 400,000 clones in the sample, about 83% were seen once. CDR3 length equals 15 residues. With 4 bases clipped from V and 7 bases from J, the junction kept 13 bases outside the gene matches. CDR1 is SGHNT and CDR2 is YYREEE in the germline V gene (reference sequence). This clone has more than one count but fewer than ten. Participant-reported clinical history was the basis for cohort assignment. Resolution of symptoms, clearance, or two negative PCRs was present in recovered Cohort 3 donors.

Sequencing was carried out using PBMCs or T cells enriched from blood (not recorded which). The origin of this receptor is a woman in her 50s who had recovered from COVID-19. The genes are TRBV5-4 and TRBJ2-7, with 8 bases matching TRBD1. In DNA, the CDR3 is TGTGCCAGCAGCCAGGGGGCCGCTTCCAGGGGGGAGCAGTACTTC. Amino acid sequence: CASSQGAASRGEQYF. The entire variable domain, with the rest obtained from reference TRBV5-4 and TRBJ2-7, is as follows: ETGVTQSPTHLIKTRGQQVTLRCSSQSGHNTVSWYQQALGQGPQFIFQYYREEENGRGNFPPRFSGLQFPNYSSELNVNALELDDSALYLCASSQGAASRGEQYFGPGTRLTVT.